Each of the 17 T cell receptor beta chains below was sequenced from the same sample in a study of vaccination effects on CD4 cells after COVID-19. Antigen specificity for these receptors is unknown. Using immunoSEQ multiplex PCR, the repertoire was profiled, and TCRdb retains in-frame clones only, with some absent. This sample has about 28,000 clones, with 73% found just once. Within the ViraFEST assay, antigen-specific CD4+ T cells underwent expansion with viral peptide pools prior to sequencing. CD4+ T cells were isolated after approximately 10 days of culture. Vaccination of participants consisted of two doses of either the BNT162b2 or mRNA-1273 vaccine. The sample in question was CD4+ T cells from PBMCs cultured with HCoV-NL63 spike peptides, obtained after COVID-19 vaccination. These receptors originate from a human donor who received a COVID-19 vaccine.

V gene TRBV5-1 combines with J gene TRBJ2-6; D not certain. The CDR3 is 15 amino acids. With 1 base removed from V and 4 bases from J, the gap between germline ends came to 9 bases. The germline V gene encodes CDR1 SGHRS and CDR2 YFSETQ. The CDR3 spells CASSLSPTGANVLTF. The CDR3 DNA is TGCGCCAGCAGCTTGAGCCCAACGGGGGCCAACGTCCTGACTTTC.

This clone turned up a few times. The rearrangement uses TRBV29-1 and TRBJ2-2; 7 nucleotides match TRBD1. V lost 7 bases, J lost 5 bases, and 10 bases stayed unmatched. Germline CDR1 SQVTM, CDR2 ANQGSEA. The CDR3 is 14 amino acids. For the CDR3, the DNA is TGCAGCGCAAGGGCACAGGGGCCTACCGGGGAGCTGTTTTTT. It yields the protein CSARAQGPTGELFF.

This sequence joins TRBV5-5 and TRBJ2-3, with D possibly being TRBD1 (6 bases). CDR1 is SGHKS and CDR2 is YYEKEE in the germline V gene (reference sequence). This CDR3 comprises 16 residues. V gave up 1 base and J gave up 1 base, with 13 bases separating them. CDR3 bases: TGTGCCAGCAGCTTGTTGGGGGCGGTGGGCACAGATACGCAGTATTTT. Protein product: CASSLLGAVGTDTQYF.

The chain uses TRBV18 and TRBJ2-2; 8 bases fit TRBD2. In germline, CDR1 is KGHSH, CDR2 LQKENI. Losses at the gene ends were 1 base for V and 4 bases for J; bases not matched to a gene: 11. The CDR3 is 18 amino acids. The CDR3 bases are TGTGCCAGCTCACCACTTCTAGCGGGCGTTGGGGCCACCGGGGAGCTGTTTTTT. Encoded protein: CASSPLLAGVGATGELFF.

The chain links TRBV27 to TRBJ1-6, with D possibly TRBD1 on 5 matching bases. CDR1 MNHEY and CDR2 SMNVEV come from the germline V gene (reference sequence). Trimming stripped 6 bases from V and 2 bases from J, with 14 bases between. This CDR3 has 16 amino acids. In DNA form, the CDR3 reads TGTGCCAGCAGCCCCCCTGGGGGACCCTATAATTCACCCCTCCACTTT. Encoded protein: CASSPPGGPYNSPLHF.

This clone showed up just once. This chain connects TRBV5-1 to TRBJ2-2; tentative D call: TRBD2 (6 bases). This CDR3 region has 17 residues. V was trimmed by 4 bases and J by 0 bases, leaving 16 bases between them. CDR1 is SGHRS, CDR2 YFSETQ, per germline. CDR3 sequence reads: CASSIHPGATNTGELFF. The CDR3 DNA follows: TGCGCCAGCAGCATACATCCGGGAGCTACGAACACCGGGGAGCTGTTTTTT.

The V call is TRBV5-4, the J call TRBJ2-3; D is unresolved. The CDR3 contains 14 residues. Germline-derived CDR1 and CDR2 are SGHNT and YYREEE (reference sequence). V dropped 2 bases and J dropped 3 bases, with 10 bases sitting between them. The chain's CDR3 is CASSLERATDTQYF. The CDR3 coding sequence is TGTGCCAGCAGCTTAGAGCGTGCAACAGATACGCAGTATTTT. The full variable domain, its missing parts supplied by reference TRBV5-4 and TRBJ2-3, is ETGVTQSPTHLIKTRGQQVTLRCSSQSGHNTVSWYQQALGQGPQFIFQYYREEENGRGNFPPRFSGLQFPNYSSELNVNALELDDSALYLCASSLERATDTQYFGPGTRLTVL.

On this clone itself: Germline is not matched at one junction end, which may reflect a read error. This chain joins TRBV4-1 and TRBJ1-1, with D possibly matching TRBD1 (6 bases). Germline CDR1 reads MGHRA; CDR2 reads YSYEKL. The CDR3 runs to 11 residues. CDR3 in DNA: TGCGCCAGCAGCCAAGACTCAGGGGCCTGCTTT. Translating gives CASSQDSGACF.

The chain couples TRBV6-5 to TRBJ2-7; maybe TRBD2 (5 bases). The CDR3 is made up of 14 amino acids. The V gene's germline CDR1 is MNHEY and CDR2 SVGAGI. Trimming removed 8 bases from V and 2 bases from J, with 16 bases in between. CDR3 sequence: CASFALADPYEQYF. CDR3 in DNA: TGTGCCAGCTTCGCGCTAGCCGACCCCTACGAGCAGTACTTC.

The table lists this clone with a count of one. The rearrangement links TRBV10-3 to TRBJ2-7; D unclear. CDR3 length: 14 amino acids. Germline V lookup: CDR1 ENHRY, CDR2 SYGVKD. The germline V and J ends were trimmed by 3 bases and 0 bases, with 9 bases remaining between them. The CDR3 protein is CAISDYRHSYEQYF. The CDR3 DNA follows: TGTGCCATCAGTGACTACAGACACTCCTACGAGCAGTACTTC.

The chain recombines TRBV11-2 with TRBJ1-1; no clear D gene. The CDR3 covers 14 residues. V lost 0 bases and J lost 1, with 6 bases in between. Per the germline V gene, CDR1 is SGHAT and CDR2 is FQNNGV. The CDR3 reads CASSLEFRNTEAFF. CDR3 sequence (DNA): TGTGCCAGCAGCTTAGAATTCCGGAACACTGAAGCTTTCTTT.

This clone occurred a few times. This chain joins TRBV5-1 and TRBJ2-3; TRBD2 matches 13 bases. V was pared by 4 bases and J by 4 bases, with 12 bases of the junction left unmatched. CDR1 and CDR2 from the germline V gene are SGHRS and YFSETQ. This CDR3 spans 18 amino acids. For the CDR3, the DNA is TGCGCCAGCAGCCCCGTAATTACTAGCGGGGGGGTGTCAGATACGCAGTATTTT. It codes for CASSPVITSGGVSDTQYF.

V gene TRBV7-6 combines with J gene TRBJ2-5; tentative D call: TRBD2 (7 bases). V lost 1 base to trimming and J lost 3 bases, with 18 bases between them. The V gene's germline CDR1 is SGHVS and CDR2 FNYEAQ. The CDR3 has 17 residues. The CDR3, as DNA: TGTGCCAGCAGCTTAGGTTGGGTTGGGGGGGCCGAAGAGACCCAGTACTTC. Translating gives CASSLGWVGGAEETQYF.

This chain connects TRBV27 to TRBJ1-1; D gene unclear. CDR3 length equals 13 residues. Trimming removed 6 bases at V and 0 bases at J, with 8 bases between. From germline, CDR1 is MNHEY and CDR2 SMNVEV (reference sequence). CDR3 sequence reads: CASSTVLNTEAFF. The CDR3 DNA reads as TGTGCCAGCAGCACCGTCCTGAACACTGAAGCTTTCTTT.

This chain's CDR3 is CASSLPTGGGGGYTF. CDR3 nucleotide sequence: TGTGCCAGCAGCTTACCGACAGGGGGCGGGGGCGGCTACACCTTC. This chain links TRBV7-2 with TRBJ1-2, with TRBD1 matching over 10 bases. The CDR3 consists of 15 residues. The V gene end was trimmed by 2 bases and the J gene end by 8 bases; junction bases not matched to a gene: 8. Germline-derived CDR1 and CDR2 are SGHTA and FQGNSA.

This clone has a handful of counts. V is TRBV5-1 and J is TRBJ2-1, with D maybe TRBD2 (5 bases). Per germline, CDR1 SGHRS and CDR2 YFSETQ. This CDR3 is 15 amino acids long. Trimming cost V 4 bases and J 0 bases, with 11 bases left between them. CDR3 DNA: TGCGCCAGCAGCCCGGGATTAATCTCCTACAATGAGCAGTTCTTC. Protein: CASSPGLISYNEQFF. Full variable domain (missing parts from reference TRBV5-1 and TRBJ2-1): KAGVTQTPRYLIKTRGQQVTLSCSPISGHRSVSWYQQTPGQGLQFLFEYFSETQRNKGNFPGRFSGRQFSNSRSEMNVSTLELGDSALYLCASSPGLISYNEQFFGPGTRLTVL.

This clone has just one count. This rearrangement joins TRBV10-3 to TRBJ2-4; TRBD2 agrees at 7 bases. The germline V gene has CDR1 ENHRY and CDR2 SYGVKD. There are 15 residues in the CDR3. V trimming: 3 bases; J trimming: 1 base; junction bases outside the gene matches: 3. The CDR3, as DNA: TGTGCCATCAGTGACACTAGCGTGGCCAAAAACATTCAGTACTTC. It is translated as CAISDTSVAKNIQYF.